This T cell receptor (beta chain) emerged from a study of blood T cell repertoires in COVID-19. As for the study in general: Whether acute or convalescent, the COVID-19 samples came from the United States, Italy and Spain. The cDNA or gDNA used as material had been derived from T cells, B-cell-depleted T cells, or PBMCs.

In the authors' methods: Scientists estimated how many nucleated cells there were by amplifying reference gene primers. Produced via immunoSEQ multiplex PCR; TCRdb's table is partial and in-frame only. V and J calls and clone size are as listed in that table; D and trimming were resolved from the DNA. Of fewer than 250,000 clones listed, less than 80% are singletons. Germline CDR1 and CDR2: SQVTM and ANQGSEA. The CDR3 extends over 14 amino acids. With 4 bases clipped from V and 8 bases from J, the junction kept 9 bases outside the gene matches. Sequencing input: peripheral blood. V is TRBV29-1 and J is TRBJ1-2; 11 bases line up with TRBD1. This receptor was identified in a woman aged 45-60 years with acute or convalescent COVID-19. CDR3 DNA sequence: TGCAGCGTTGCATTCTGGGACAGGGGGGAAGGCTACACCTTC. This codes for CSVAFWDRGEGYTF.